Reported below is one TCR beta chain. Specified time point: new active TB diagnosis, blood taken before or within 7 days of starting treatment. Trimming shortened V by 1 base and J by 9 bases, and 11 bases separated the two germline ends. Germline-derived CDR1 and CDR2 are MNHEY and SVGAGI. The CDR3 loop spans 13 amino acids. The sample belongs to a study of T cells in tuberculosis. Study in general: Sequenced TCRs come from CD1B-GMM tetramer-binding T cells.

Profiling relied on immunoSEQ multiplex PCR, and the TCRdb table lists in-frame clones only, not all of them. The profile shows tens of thousands of clones, about 95% of them singletons. This chain uses TRBV6-5 with TRBJ2-3; D is unresolved. This clonotype was sampled from an adult with tuberculosis. The input for sequencing was PBMCs, taken at tuberculosis diagnosis. CDR3 DNA: TGTGCCAGCAGTTACTTTGCTCTAGACACGCAGTATTTT. Residues: CASSYFALDTQYF.